The 5 T cell receptor beta chains presented below share a single source sample, sequenced in a study of cytomegalovirus exposure and HLA in healthy donors. Both 60 Vbeta primers and 13 Jbeta primers went into the PCR. The method was immunoSEQ multiplex PCR; TCRdb's version includes in-frame clones alone and lacks a portion of them. The data show tens of thousands of clones, 50% to 80% seen once. The sequenced material came from PBMCs. The origin of the receptors is a man aged 25 to 40 in good health and CMV-seronegative.

This clone has only a few counts. The chain carries TRBV5-1 and TRBJ1-4; D not resolved. Trimming stripped 0 bases from V and 7 bases from J, with 7 bases between. CDR1 is SGHRS, CDR2 YFSETQ, per germline. This CDR3 is built from 13 residues. The CDR3 DNA reads as TGCGCCAGCAGCTTGGTGGCGGGTGAAAAACTGTTTTTT. Amino acid sequence: CASSLVAGEKLFF.

This clone came up once. CDR3 residues: CASSSPVSGNTIYF. CDR3 coding DNA: TGTGCCAGCAGTTCGCCAGTCTCTGGAAACACCATATATTTT. The genes are TRBV28 and TRBJ1-3; D ambiguous. Between the trimmed V and J ends, which lost 4 bases and 0 bases, there was a span of 7 bases. CDR1 is MDHEN and CDR2 is SYDVKM in the germline V gene. The CDR3 totals 14 residues.

The rearrangement uses TRBV9 and TRBJ2-1, with 8 bases matching TRBD2. In germline, CDR1 is SGDLS, CDR2 YYNGEE. The CDR3 runs 16 residues. V shed 4 bases, J shed 4 bases, and the junction held 10 bases outside the gene matches. The CDR3 nucleotides read TGTGCCAGCAGCCCCCGATTAGCGGGATATTACAATGAGCAGTTCTTC. Its protein is CASSPRLAGYYNEQFF.

The chain uses TRBV28 and TRBJ2-7; 11 bases map to TRBD2. Germline-derived CDR1 and CDR2 are MDHEN and SYDVKM. This CDR3 is built from 14 residues. The trim removed 5 bases at V and 2 bases at J, leaving 2 bases unmatched. The CDR3, as DNA: TGTGCCAGCAGTGTGACTAGCGGGGCCTACGAGCAGTACTTC. This translates into CASSVTSGAYEQYF.

About this clone itself: A read error may produce the germline difference seen at one junction end. The chain has TRBV7-9 and TRBJ2-5, with 9 bases aligning to TRBD2. Germline CDR1 reads SEHNR; CDR2 reads FQNEAQ (reference sequence). This CDR3 has 16 amino acids. CDR3 bases: TGTTCCAGCAGCTCTAAGACTAGCGGCCACCAAGAGACCCAGTACTTC. Protein product: CSSSSKTSGHQETQYF. Using reference TRBV7-9 and TRBJ2-5 for the parts outside the CDR3, the full variable domain is DTGVSQNPRHKITKRGQNVTFRCDPISEHNRLYWYRQTLGQGPEFLTYFQNEAQLEKSRLLSDRFSAERPKGSFSTLEIQRTEQGDSAMYLCSSSSKTSGHQETQYFGPGTRLLVL.